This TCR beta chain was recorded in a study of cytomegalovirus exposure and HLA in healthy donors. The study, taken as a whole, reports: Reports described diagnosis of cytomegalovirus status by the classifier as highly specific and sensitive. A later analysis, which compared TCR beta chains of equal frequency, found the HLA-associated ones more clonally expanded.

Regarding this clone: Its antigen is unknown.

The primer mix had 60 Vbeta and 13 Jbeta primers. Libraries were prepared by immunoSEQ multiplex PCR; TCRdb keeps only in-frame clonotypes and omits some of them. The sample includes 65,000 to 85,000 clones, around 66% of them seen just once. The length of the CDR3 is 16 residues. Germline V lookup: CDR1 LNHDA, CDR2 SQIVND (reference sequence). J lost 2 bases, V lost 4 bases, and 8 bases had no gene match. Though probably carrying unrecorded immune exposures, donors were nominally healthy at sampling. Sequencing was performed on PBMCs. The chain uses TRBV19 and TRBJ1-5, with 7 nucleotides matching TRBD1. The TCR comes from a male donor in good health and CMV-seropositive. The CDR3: CASSTSRGIGNQPQHF. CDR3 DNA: TGTGCCAGTAGTACATCCAGGGGGATTGGCAATCAGCCCCAGCATTTT.